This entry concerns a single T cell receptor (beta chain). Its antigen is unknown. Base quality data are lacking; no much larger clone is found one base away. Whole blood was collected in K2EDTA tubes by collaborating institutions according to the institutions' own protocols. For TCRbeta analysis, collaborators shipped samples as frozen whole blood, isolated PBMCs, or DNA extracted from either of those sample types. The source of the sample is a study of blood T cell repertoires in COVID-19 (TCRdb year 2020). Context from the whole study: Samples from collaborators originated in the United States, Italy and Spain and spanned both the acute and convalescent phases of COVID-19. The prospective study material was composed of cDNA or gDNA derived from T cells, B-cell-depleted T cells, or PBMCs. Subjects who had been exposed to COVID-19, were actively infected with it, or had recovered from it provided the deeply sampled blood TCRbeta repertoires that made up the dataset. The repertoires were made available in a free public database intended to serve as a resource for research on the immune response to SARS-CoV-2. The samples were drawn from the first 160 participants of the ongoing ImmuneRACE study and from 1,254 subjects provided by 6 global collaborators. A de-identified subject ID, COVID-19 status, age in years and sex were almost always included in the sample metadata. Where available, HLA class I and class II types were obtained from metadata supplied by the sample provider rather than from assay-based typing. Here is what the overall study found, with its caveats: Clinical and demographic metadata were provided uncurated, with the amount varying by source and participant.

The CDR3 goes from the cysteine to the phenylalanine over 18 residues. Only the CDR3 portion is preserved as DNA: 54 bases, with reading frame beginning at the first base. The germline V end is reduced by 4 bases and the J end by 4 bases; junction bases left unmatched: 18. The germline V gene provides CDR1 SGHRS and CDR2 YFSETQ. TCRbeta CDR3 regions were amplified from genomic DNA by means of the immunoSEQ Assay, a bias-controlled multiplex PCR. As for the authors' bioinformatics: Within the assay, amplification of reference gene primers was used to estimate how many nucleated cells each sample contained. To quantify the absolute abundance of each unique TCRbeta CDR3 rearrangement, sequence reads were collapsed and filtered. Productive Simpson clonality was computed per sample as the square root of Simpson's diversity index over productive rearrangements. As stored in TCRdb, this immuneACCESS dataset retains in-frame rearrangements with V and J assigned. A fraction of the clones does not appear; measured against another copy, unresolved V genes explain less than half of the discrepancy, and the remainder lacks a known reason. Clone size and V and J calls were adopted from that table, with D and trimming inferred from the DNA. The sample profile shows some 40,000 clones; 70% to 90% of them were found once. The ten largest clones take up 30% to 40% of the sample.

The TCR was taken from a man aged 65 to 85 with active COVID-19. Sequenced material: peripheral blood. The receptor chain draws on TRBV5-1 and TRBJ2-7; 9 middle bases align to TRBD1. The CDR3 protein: CASSKGDRGTLGTYEQYF. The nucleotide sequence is TGCGCCAGCAGCAAGGGCGACAGGGGGACCTTGGGGACTTACGAGCAGTACTTC.